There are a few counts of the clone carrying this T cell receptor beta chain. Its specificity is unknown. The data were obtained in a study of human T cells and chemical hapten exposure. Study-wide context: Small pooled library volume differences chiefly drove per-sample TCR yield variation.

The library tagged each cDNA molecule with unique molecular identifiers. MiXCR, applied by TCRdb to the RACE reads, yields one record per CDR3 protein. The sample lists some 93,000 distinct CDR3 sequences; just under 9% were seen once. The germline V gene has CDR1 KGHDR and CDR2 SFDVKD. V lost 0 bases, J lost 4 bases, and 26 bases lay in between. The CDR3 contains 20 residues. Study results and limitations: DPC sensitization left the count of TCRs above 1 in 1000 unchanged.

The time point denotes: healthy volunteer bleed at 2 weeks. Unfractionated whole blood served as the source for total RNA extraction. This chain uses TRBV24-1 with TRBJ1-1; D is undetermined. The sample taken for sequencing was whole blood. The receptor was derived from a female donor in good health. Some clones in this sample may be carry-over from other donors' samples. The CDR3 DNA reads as TGTGCCACCAGTGATTTGGGCGTTTCTAAGGGCGGCTTTTCGTGCACTGAAGCTTTCTTT. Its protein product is CATSDLGVSKGGFSCTEAFF.